This TCR beta chain was sequenced during a study of blood T cell repertoires in COVID-19. Across the whole study: Some COVID-19 samples were acute and others convalescent; all came from the United States, Italy and Spain. T cells, B-cell-depleted T cells, or PBMCs supplied cDNA or gDNA.

Per the authors' pipeline: Amplification of reference gene primers was used by the study to estimate nucleated cell counts. Here immunoSEQ multiplex PCR was the method, and the copy in TCRdb shows in-frame clones only, minus some. That table is the source of V, J and clone size, and D and trimming were worked out from the DNA. The sample has about 170,000 clones; 86% are singletons. The trim removed 4 bases at V and 5 bases at J, leaving 3 bases unmatched. This CDR3 has 13 residues. The V gene's germline CDR1 is SGHRS and CDR2 YFSETQ. The material sequenced was peripheral blood. This TCR was sampled from a man aged 65-85 years with acute or convalescent COVID-19. The chain joins TRBV5-1 to TRBJ2-5; TRBD1 matches 9 bases. The CDR3 here is CASSMGQGETQYF. The CDR3 region has the DNA TGCGCCAGCAGCATGGGACAGGGTGAGACCCAGTACTTC.